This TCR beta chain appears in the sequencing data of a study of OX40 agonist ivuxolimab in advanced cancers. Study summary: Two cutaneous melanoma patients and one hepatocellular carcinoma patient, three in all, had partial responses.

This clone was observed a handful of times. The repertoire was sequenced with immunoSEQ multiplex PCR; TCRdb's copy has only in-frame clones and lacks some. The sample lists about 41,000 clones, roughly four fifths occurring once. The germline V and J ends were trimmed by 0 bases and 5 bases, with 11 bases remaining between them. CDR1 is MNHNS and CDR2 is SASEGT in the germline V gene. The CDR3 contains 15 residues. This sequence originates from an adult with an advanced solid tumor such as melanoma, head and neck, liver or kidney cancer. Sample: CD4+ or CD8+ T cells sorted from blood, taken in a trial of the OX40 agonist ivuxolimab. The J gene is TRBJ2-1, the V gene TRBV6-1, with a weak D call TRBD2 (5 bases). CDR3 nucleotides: TGTGCCAGCAGTGAAGCGGGAGCCACAGACAATGAGCAGTTCTTC. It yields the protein CASSEAGATDNEQFF.